The rows below give T cell receptor beta chains drawn from one sample of a study of breast tumors, draining lymph nodes, adjacent tissues. MiXCR, applied by TCRdb to the multiplex PCR reads, yields one record per CDR3 protein. The table lists about 170,000 distinct CDR3 sequences, 25% to 40% of them singletons, with about 3.7% in the top ten. Sequenced input: axillary lymph node tissue. All receptors come from a female donor with breast cancer. Some clones in this sample may be carry-over from other donors' samples. Both conserved end residues are part of each CDR3. D genes are given only for firm matches. Clone size is stated in some rows and not others, as once, few, many or a class when expanded.

j_call: TRBJ2-5; d_call: -; v_call: TRBV5-1; clone_size: many; cdr3_aa: CASSPGTPRGETQYF; cdr3_nt: TGCGCCAGCAGCCCGGGGACACCGAGGGGAGAGACCCAGTACTTC
j_call: TRBJ2-2; d_call: -; v_call: TRBV18; clone_size: few; cdr3_aa: CASSPTGFGTGELFF; cdr3_nt: TGTGCCAGCTCACCAACCGGATTTGGCACCGGGGAGCTGTTTTTT
j_call: TRBJ1-6; d_call: -; v_call: TRBV7-6; clone_size: -; cdr3_aa: CASNHDSFYNSPLHF; cdr3_nt: TGTGCCAGCAATCATGACAGCTTCTACAATTCACCCCTCCACTTT
j_call: TRBJ2-5; d_call: -; v_call: TRBV20-1; clone_size: many; cdr3_aa: CSAHRTGAHREETQYF; cdr3_nt: TGCAGTGCTCACAGAACTGGGGCGCACCGTGAAGAGACCCAGTACTTC
j_call: TRBJ2-4; d_call: -; v_call: TRBV20-1; clone_size: many; cdr3_aa: CSASRSRGGDIQYF; cdr3_nt: TGCAGTGCTAGCAGGTCTAGAGGGGGAGACATTCAGTACTTC
j_call: TRBJ1-5; d_call: -; v_call: TRBV6-6; clone_size: -; cdr3_aa: CASSPGRLSDRPQHF; cdr3_nt: TGTGCCAGCAGCCCCGGACGTCTTTCGGATCGGCCCCAGCATTTT
j_call: TRBJ2-2; d_call: -; v_call: TRBV5-5; clone_size: many; cdr3_aa: CASSLAGGATGELFF; cdr3_nt: TGTGCCAGCAGCTTGGCGGGGGGCGCAACCGGGGAGCTGTTTTTT
j_call: TRBJ2-7; d_call: -; v_call: TRBV6-1; clone_size: many; cdr3_aa: CASREAPGHGAF; cdr3_nt: TGTGCCAGCAGAGAAGCGCCGGGACACGGAGCCTTC
j_call: TRBJ2-5; d_call: -; v_call: TRBV11-2; clone_size: many; cdr3_aa: CASSLGVQAREETQYF; cdr3_nt: TGTGCCAGCAGCTTAGGTGTACAGGCGAGAGAGGAGACCCAGTACTTC
j_call: TRBJ2-7; d_call: TRBD2; v_call: TRBV7-9; clone_size: many; cdr3_aa: CASSGGEGDIDEQYF; cdr3_nt: TGTGCCAGCAGCGGGGGGGAGGGTGATATCGACGAGCAGTACTTC
j_call: TRBJ2-5; d_call: -; v_call: TRBV5-1; clone_size: many; cdr3_aa: CASSLRETQYF; cdr3_nt: TGTGCCAGCAGCTTGAGGGAGACCCAGTACTTC
j_call: TRBJ1-6; d_call: TRBD1; v_call: TRBV4-2; clone_size: many; cdr3_aa: CASSREGQGNSPLHF; cdr3_nt: TGTGCCAGCAGCCGGGAGGGACAGGGGAATTCACCCCTCCACTTT
j_call: TRBJ2-7; d_call: -; v_call: TRBV20-1; clone_size: many; cdr3_aa: CSALLTPVYEQYF; cdr3_nt: TGCAGTGCCCTTCTGACGCCGGTCTACGAGCAGTACTTC
j_call: TRBJ1-2; d_call: -; v_call: TRBV18; clone_size: many; cdr3_aa: CASSPSDPANYGYTF; cdr3_nt: TGTGCCAGCTCCCCCAGTGACCCAGCCAACTATGGCTACACCTTC
j_call: TRBJ1-5; d_call: TRBD1; v_call: TRBV12-3/TRBV12-4; clone_size: many; cdr3_aa: CASRSNRGLGNQPQHF; cdr3_nt: TGTGCCAGCAGGAGTAACAGGGGGCTTGGCAATCAGCCCCAGCATTTT
j_call: TRBJ1-3; d_call: -; v_call: TRBV6-4; clone_size: many; cdr3_aa: CASRGSGGWTGNTIYF; cdr3_nt: TGTGCCAGCAGGGGGTCTGGGGGGTGGACTGGAAACACCATATATTTT
j_call: TRBJ1-3; d_call: -; v_call: TRBV4-1; clone_size: many; cdr3_aa: CASSPSYQGTIYF; cdr3_nt: TGCGCCAGCAGCCCTAGCTACCAGGGTACCATATATTTT
j_call: TRBJ2-1; d_call: -; v_call: TRBV5-1; clone_size: many; cdr3_aa: CASSRDSPNEQFF; cdr3_nt: TGCGCCAGCAGCCGGGACTCGCCGAATGAGCAGTTCTTC
j_call: TRBJ1-1; d_call: -; v_call: TRBV2; clone_size: -; cdr3_aa: CASSDVLQNTEAFF; cdr3_nt: TGTGCCAGCAGTGATGTTCTCCAGAACACTGAAGCTTTCTTT